These 13 T cell receptor beta chains share one sample of origin, sequenced in a study of T cell responses to AZD1222 COVID-19 vaccine (dated by TCRdb to the early 2020s). This specimen's time point label, per the study, means: baseline before first vaccination. To prepare the library, the immunoSEQ multiplex PCR assay was applied. In TCRdb, the immuneACCESS table is reduced to in-frame sequences with V and J assigned. These tables do not hold every clone; where another copy was compared, an unresolved V gene accounts for under half, and the others remain unexplained. This sample lists 200,000 or so clones; approximately 92% were detected once. The top ten clonotypes cover 10% of the sample. The starting material was peripheral blood, obtained on day 0 of AZD1222 vaccination. These receptors were collected from an adult in good health.

The chain is built from TRBV19 and TRBJ1-5, with unresolved D. Germline V gene lookup returns CDR1 LNHDA and CDR2 SQIVND (reference sequence). Trimming removed 1 base from V and 3 bases from J, with 10 bases in between. CDR3 length: 15 amino acids. DNA for the CDR3: TGTGCCAGTAGTATAGGTTGGGGATACAATCAGCCCCAGCATTTT. Encoded protein: CASSIGWGYNQPQHF.

The CDR3 DNA follows: TGTGCCAGTAGTTACGGGACAGCCAATCAGCCCCAGCATTTT. This gives the protein CASSYGTANQPQHF. The chain couples TRBV19 to TRBJ1-5; 7 bases agree with TRBD1. Trimming at V came to 5 bases and at J to 3 bases, leaving 4 bases not matched to a gene. The length of the CDR3 is 14 residues. Germline CDR1 and CDR2: LNHDA and SQIVND (reference sequence).

CDR3 amino acids: CSAPRISRGGYTF. The CDR3 DNA reads TGCAGCGCCCCCAGAATCAGTAGGGGTGGCTACACCTTC. The gene calls are TRBV29-1 and TRBJ1-2; weak D call: TRBD1 (5 bases). V lost 7 bases, J lost 7 bases, and 19 bases lay in between. Germline V lookup: CDR1 SQVTM, CDR2 ANQGSEA. This CDR3 is 13 amino acids long.

The genes are TRBV6-5 and TRBJ1-5, with a possible D match to TRBD1 (5 bases). CDR1 is MNHEY and CDR2 is SVGAGI in the germline V gene. CDR3 length equals 15 residues. V was trimmed by 6 bases and J by 1 base, leaving 13 bases between them. CDR3 nucleotides: TGTGCCAGCAGCCCGGGACGGGAAAGCAATCAGCCCCAGCATTTT. Protein product: CASSPGRESNQPQHF.

The chain couples TRBV3-1 (or the pseudogene TRBV3-2) to TRBJ2-7, with 12 bases aligning to TRBD2. In germline, CDR1 is LGHDT, CDR2 YNNKEL (reference sequence). The junction had 6 bases not matched to a gene; V was cut back by 0 bases and J by 6 bases. The CDR3 length is 16 residues. The CDR3: CASSQDRVLAGGEQYF. Here the CDR3 DNA reads TGTGCCAGCAGCCAAGATAGGGTACTAGCGGGAGGCGAGCAGTACTTC.

V usage is TRBV5-8 and J usage is TRBJ2-3; 13 nucleotides align to TRBD2. The CDR3 length is 15 residues. V gave up 4 bases and J gave up 4 bases; unmatched junction bases: 3. Germline V gene lookup returns CDR1 SGHTS and CDR2 YDEGEE. DNA of the CDR3: TGTGCCAGCAGCCTTGGGACTAGCGGGGCAGATACGCAGTATTTT. Translating gives CASSLGTSGADTQYF.

The gene calls are TRBV28 and TRBJ1-2; 11 bases map to TRBD1. Trimming took 4 bases from V and 4 from J; bases not matched to a gene: 2. The germline CDR1 and CDR2 sequences are MDHEN and SYDVKM. The CDR3 runs to 14 residues. DNA of the CDR3: TGTGCCAGCAGTTCCGGACAGGGGGCCTATGGCTACACCTTC. Its protein product is CASSSGQGAYGYTF.

The chain has TRBV5-1 and TRBJ2-1; TRBD2 might be the D (5 bases). CDR1 is SGHRS, CDR2 YFSETQ, per germline. Trimming pared 4 bases from V and 6 bases from J, leaving 14 bases between. There are 14 residues in the CDR3. In DNA, the CDR3 is TGCGCCAGCAGCCCCGGGGAAGGCTTCAATGAGCAGTTCTTC. It yields the protein CASSPGEGFNEQFF.

The chain links TRBV5-1 to TRBJ1-1, with D perhaps matching TRBD1 (5 bases). Germline V CDR1 and CDR2: SGHRS, YFSETQ. The length of the CDR3 is 13 residues. Trimming pared 4 bases from V and 0 bases from J, leaving 7 bases between. In DNA, the CDR3 is TGCGCCAGCAGCCGGACAATGAACACTGAAGCTTTCTTT. Translating it yields CASSRTMNTEAFF.

The CDR3 nucleotides are TGCGCCAGCAGCCAAGACCCGGGACCCCGTAATGAAAAACTGTTTTTT. It is translated as CASSQDPGPRNEKLFF. This rearrangement joins TRBV4-1 to TRBJ1-4; TRBD1 is a possible D gene (5 bases). The germline V gene encodes CDR1 MGHRA and CDR2 YSYEKL. CDR3 length: 16 residues. The ends were cut back, 0 bases at V and 4 bases at J, with 12 bases in the middle.

This clone was detected a few times. V usage is TRBV6-5 and J usage is TRBJ1-2; D possibly corresponds to TRBD1 (5 bases). V lost 2 bases, J lost 2 bases, and 9 bases lay in between. The length of the CDR3 is 14 residues. Germline CDR1 MNHEY, CDR2 SVGAGI. As DNA, the CDR3 is TGTGCCAGCAGTTACGCGGGGGTAAACTATGGCTACACCTTC. The encoded protein is CASSYAGVNYGYTF.

Written as DNA, the CDR3 is TGTGCCAGTAGTATGACCCCGGGACAGGGTGATGAGCAGTTCTTC. Residues: CASSMTPGQGDEQFF. This chain joins TRBV19 and TRBJ2-1; 9 bases fit TRBD1. J was trimmed by 8 bases and V by 3 bases; bases with no gene match: 8. CDR1 and CDR2 from the germline V gene are LNHDA and SQIVND (reference sequence). The CDR3 has 15 residues.

The chain combines TRBV7-3 with TRBJ1-1; D call uncertain. CDR3 length: 14 amino acids. Germline V gene data show CDR1 as SGHTA and CDR2 as FQGTGA. V lost 3 bases to trimming and J lost 1 base, with 9 bases between them. The chain's CDR3 is CASSFPGRNTEAFF. The CDR3 DNA reads as TGTGCCAGCAGCTTTCCGGGTAGGAACACTGAAGCTTTCTTT.